A single sample is the source of the 5 T cell receptor beta chains below, sequenced in a study of T cell responses to AZD1222 COVID-19 vaccine. Using immunoSEQ multiplex PCR, the repertoire was profiled, and TCRdb retains in-frame clones only, with some absent. The table includes 120,000 to 150,000 clones, less than 95% detected once. The material was peripheral blood, obtained 28 days after the second dose of the MenACWY control vaccine. The receptor set was obtained from an adult who received the MenACWY meningococcal vaccine as a control.

The chain links TRBV9 to TRBJ1-3, with TRBD1 matching 7 bases. CDR1 and CDR2 from the germline V gene are SGDLS and YYNGEE. CDR3 length equals 17 residues. V gave up 3 bases and J gave up 2 bases; unmatched junction bases: 11. CDR3 protein: CASSADLRQGAGNTIYF. Written as DNA, the CDR3 is TGTGCCAGCAGCGCAGACCTAAGACAGGGCGCTGGAAACACCATATATTTT. Together with reference TRBV9 and TRBJ1-3, the CDR3 gives the full variable domain: DSGVTQTPKHLITATGQRVTLRCSPRSGDLSVYWYQQSLDQGLQFLIQYYNGEERAKGNILERFSAQQFPDLHSELNLSSLELGDSALYFCASSADLRQGAGNTIYFGEGSWLTVV.

The J gene is TRBJ2-1, the V gene TRBV5-1; 7 bases line up with TRBD1. Germline V gives CDR1 SGHRS, CDR2 YFSETQ. The CDR3 contains 15 residues. V was clipped by 4 bases and J by 2 bases; unmatched bases: 6. CDR3 protein: CASSLGQAAYNEQFF. CDR3 bases: TGCGCCAGCAGCCTCGGACAGGCCGCCTACAATGAGCAGTTCTTC.

The chain employs TRBV6-1 and TRBJ1-6; D ambiguous. With 2 bases removed from V and 0 bases from J, the gap between germline ends came to 5 bases. Germline V gene sequence: CDR1 MNHNS, CDR2 SASEGT. The CDR3 spans 15 residues. The CDR3 spells CASSETGSYNSPLHF. DNA of the CDR3: TGTGCCAGCAGTGAAACGGGCTCCTATAATTCACCCCTCCACTTT.

In its sample, this clone was seen a few times. The chain joins TRBV6-2 or TRBV6-3 to TRBJ2-2; D remains unclear. Trimming pared 2 bases from V and 5 bases from J, leaving 6 bases between. Germline CDR1 is MNHEY and CDR2 is SVGEGT. The CDR3 runs 13 residues. The CDR3 coding sequence is TGTGCCAGCAGTTACGACGGGACCGGGGAGCTGTTTTTT. Its translation is CASSYDGTGELFF.

This clone appeared a few times. The chain couples TRBV7-3 to TRBJ2-2; 7 bases agree with TRBD1. Germline V gene data show CDR1 as SGHTA and CDR2 as FQGTGA. The CDR3 runs to 18 residues. Trimming took 5 bases from V and 0 from J; bases not matched to a gene: 12. This CDR3 reads CASSQNRLGGSNTGELFF. The CDR3 DNA sequence: TGTGCCAGCAGCCAAAACCGATTAGGGGGCTCGAACACCGGGGAGCTGTTTTTT. The full variable domain, rest sourced from reference TRBV7-3 and TRBJ2-2, is GAGVSQTPSNKVTEKGKYVELRCDPISGHTALYWYRQSLGQGPEFLIYFQGTGAADDSGLPNDRFFAVRPEGSVSTLKIQRTERGDSAVYLCASSQNRLGGSNTGELFFGEGSRLTVL.